The rows below give T cell receptor beta chains drawn from one sample of a study of blood T cell repertoires in COVID-19. TCRdb's table, derived via immunoSEQ multiplex PCR, lists solely in-frame clones and lacks some. The sample lists under 200,000 clones, around 86% occurring once. Material for sequencing was peripheral blood. The receptor source for this set is a man in his 70s who had recovered from COVID-19. Both conserved end residues are part of each CDR3. The D gene is left open where the match is weak. Part of the rows lack a size; the others show once, few, many or a class for expanded clones.

d_call	j_call	v_call	clone_size	cdr3_nt	cdr3_aa
NA	TRBJ2-1	TRBV28	NA	TGTGCCAGCAGTCAGCCCGTTCCACAGAACAATGAGCAGTTCTTC	CASSQPVPQNNEQFF
NA	TRBJ2-6	TRBV5-1	NA	TGCGCCAGCAGCCAGGGGACTGGGGCCAACGTCCTGACTTTC	CASSQGTGANVLTF
NA	TRBJ2-7	TRBV5-1	once	TGCGCCAGCAGCGTGGTGGTGGCCATTTGGGGGGAGATCTCCTACGAGCAGTACTTC	CASSVVVAIWGEISYEQYF
TRBD1	TRBJ2-1	TRBV10-2	NA	TGCGCCAGCAGAGACAGGGAAGGGATACTCAATGAGCAGTTCTTC	CASRDREGILNEQFF
NA	TRBJ1-5	TRBV4-1	NA	TGCGCCAGCAGCCAGATAGACATAGACAATCAGCCCCAGCATTTT	CASSQIDIDNQPQHF
TRBD1	TRBJ2-7	TRBV5-5	NA	TGTGCCAGCAGCTTCCCTTACAGGGGGGCCTCCTACGAGCAGTACTTC	CASSFPYRGASYEQYF
TRBD2	TRBJ2-4	TRBV30	NA	TGTGCCTGGAGTTTGGGACTAGGGGTGGGAAACATTCAGTACTTC	CAWSLGLGVGNIQYF
TRBD1	TRBJ1-1	TRBV10-3	NA	TGTGCCATCAGTGTACAGGGGGCGACTGAAGCTTTCTTT	CAISVQGATEAFF
NA	TRBJ2-7	TRBV5-4	NA	TGTGCCAGCAGCTTGACAGGAGCCTACGAGCAGTACTTC	CASSLTGAYEQYF
TRBD1	TRBJ2-2	TRBV15	NA	TGTGCCACCAGCAGATTCCACAGGGGGAACACCGGGGAGCTGTTTTTT	CATSRFHRGNTGELFF
NA	TRBJ1-5	TRBV29-1	NA	TGCAGCGTTGCCGGAGTCAATAGCAATCAGCCCCAGCATTTT	CSVAGVNSNQPQHF
TRBD1	TRBJ2-5	TRBV19	NA	TGTGCCAGTAGCAAGGGACAGGGGGCGGGAGAGACCCAGTACTTC	CASSKGQGAGETQYF
NA	TRBJ1-4	TRBV7-9	NA	TGTGCCAGCAGCCCGTCACTGAGGGGAGGGGAAAAACTGTTTTTT	CASSPSLRGGEKLFF
TRBD1	TRBJ2-7	TRBV28	NA	TGTGCCAGCAGTTTTGGTCAGGGGGTAGAGCAGTACTTC	CASSFGQGVEQYF
TRBD1	TRBJ1-6	TRBV7-9	NA	TGTGCCAGCAGCTCAACAGACACAGGGGATTCACCCCTCCACTTT	CASSSTDTGDSPLHF
NA	TRBJ2-3	TRBV30	NA	TGTGCCTGGAGCGGAGGAGGGACCCGAGGGGCAGATACGCAGTATTTT	CAWSGGGTRGADTQYF
NA	TRBJ1-5	TRBV6-1	NA	TGTGCCAGCAGTGAAGTAAGGGGTGGCCGCGGACAGCCCCAGCATTTT	CASSEVRGGRGQPQHF
TRBD2	TRBJ2-5	TRBV6-6	NA	TGTGCCAGCAGTTACTCCTTCTCAGCGGGAAAAGAGACCCAGTACTTC	CASSYSFSAGKETQYF
NA	TRBJ1-1	TRBV6-1	NA	TGTGCCAGCAGTGAAGTGAGAACCACTGAAGCTTTCTTT	CASSEVRTTEAFF
NA	TRBJ1-2	TRBV6-5	NA	TGTGCCAGCAGAACAGGGCAGGGAAACTATGGCTACACCTTC	CASRTGQGNYGYTF
TRBD2	TRBJ2-7	TRBV6-5	NA	TGTGCCAGCACCTTAGGGGAGGGCCCCTACGAGCAGTACTTC	CASTLGEGPYEQYF
TRBD2	TRBJ2-3	TRBV5-4	NA	TGTGCCAGCAGCGGGCGACTAGCTGCCAACACAGATACGCAGTATTTT	CASSGRLAANTDTQYF
TRBD2	TRBJ2-2	TRBV2	NA	TGTGCCAGCAGTGAAACTAGCGGGATGGCCGGGGAGCTGTTTTTT	CASSETSGMAGELFF
NA	TRBJ2-3	TRBV5-1	NA	TGCGCCAGCGGAGAGGGGGGGACAGATACGCAGTATTTT	CASGEGGTDTQYF
TRBD1	TRBJ1-1	TRBV11-3	few	TGTGCCAGCAGCTTAGGGACAGGCACTGAAGCTTTCTTT	CASSLGTGTEAFF
NA	TRBJ2-1	TRBV30	once	TGTGCCTGGAGTCAACTTAGCGCAACGTACTACAATGAGCAGTTCTTC	CAWSQLSATYYNEQFF
NA	TRBJ2-1	TRBV7-2	NA	TGTGCCAGCAGCCCCCCCGGGACACCGTACAATGAGCAGTTCTTC	CASSPPGTPYNEQFF
TRBD2	TRBJ2-7	TRBV14	NA	TGTGCCAGCAGCCAAAGCGGGAGGCTAGGCGAGCAGTACTTC	CASSQSGRLGEQYF
TRBD1	TRBJ2-2	TRBV19	NA	TGTGCCAGTAGTCGGGACAGCCCGAACACCGGGGAGCTGTTTTTT	CASSRDSPNTGELFF
NA	TRBJ1-6	TRBV12-1	few	TGTGCCAGCAGCTTTCCTTGGGGGCGATCACCCCTCCACTTT	CASSFPWGRSPLHF
NA	TRBJ1-2	TRBV19	NA	TGTGCCAGTAGTACTTATCTTGGCTACACCTTC	CASSTYLGYTF
NA	TRBJ2-5	TRBV7-2	NA	TGTGCCAGCAGCTTCGAGGGGGGGGTTGAGACCCAGTACTTC	CASSFEGGVETQYF
NA	TRBJ2-3	TRBV19	NA	TGTGCCAGTAGTATAGCGGCTAGCTCGGCCCCCGATACGCAGTATTTT	CASSIAASSAPDTQYF
TRBD1	TRBJ1-1	TRBV5-5	NA	TGTGCCAGCAGCGGAACGACAGGGAAGGGGACTGAAGCTTTCTTT	CASSGTTGKGTEAFF
TRBD2	TRBJ2-7	TRBV10-3	few	TGTGCCATCAGTGAGTCGATAGCGGGTACAACCTACGAGCAGTACTTC	CAISESIAGTTYEQYF
TRBD1	TRBJ1-5	TRBV6-2/TRBV6-3	NA	TGTGCCAGCAGTTCATACGGACAGGGGGCGCGTCAGCCCCAGCATTTT	CASSSYGQGARQPQHF
TRBD1	TRBJ1-2	TRBV7-2	NA	TGTGCCAGCAGCTTACGACACCAGGGGGATGGCTACACCTTC	CASSLRHQGDGYTF
NA	TRBJ2-2	TRBV6-1	NA	TGTGCCAGCAGTGAAAATCCAGTCCCCGGGGAGCTGTTTTTT	CASSENPVPGELFF
TRBD1	TRBJ2-1	TRBV18	NA	TGTGCCAGCTCACCACGAGGGACAGGGTATATCCATGAGCAGTTCTTC	CASSPRGTGYIHEQFF
TRBD2	TRBJ2-1	TRBV5-1	NA	TGCGCCAGCAGCTCTCCGGGACTAGGCGGTAATGAGCAGTTCTTC	CASSSPGLGGNEQFF
TRBD1	TRBJ2-5	TRBV6-2/TRBV6-3	NA	TGTGCCAGCAGTTCCCCCCGGAGCAGGGGGGAGACCCAGTACTTC	CASSSPRSRGETQYF
TRBD2	TRBJ2-7	TRBV9	NA	TGTGCCAGCAGCGTAGAGGGGGCGGGAGGGCCGTCCGAGCAGTACTTC	CASSVEGAGGPSEQYF
NA	TRBJ1-3	TRBV7-9	NA	TGTGCCAGCAGCACTCGCCGCGGAAACACCATATATTTT	CASSTRRGNTIYF
TRBD1	TRBJ2-7	TRBV9	NA	TGTGCCAGCAGCGTAGACGGACAGGGTATAAACGAGCAGTACTTC	CASSVDGQGINEQYF
NA	TRBJ2-3	TRBV5-1	NA	TGCGCCAGCAGCTTGCGGCGGATAGGCACAGATACGCAGTATTTT	CASSLRRIGTDTQYF
NA	TRBJ2-5	TRBV5-1	NA	TGCGCCAGCAGCTTGGGCCTAGAAATACAAGAGACCCAGTACTTC	CASSLGLEIQETQYF